The present TCR beta chain was sequenced within a study of CD8+ T cells in alopecia areata. The CDR3 consists of 13 residues. Germline CDR1 SNHLY, CDR2 FYNNEI. V was pared by 7 bases and J by 5 bases, with 12 bases between. It was cDNA, reverse transcribed from extracted RNA, that served as the sequencing template. Measured with immunoSEQ multiplex PCR; TCRdb has only the in-frame clones, and not every one. The repertoire has around 300,000 clones, approximately 60% of them found once; the top ten carry about 0.89%. A word on this clone: The target antigen is unknown.

Notes on the study in general: Greater clonality was observed in lesional scalp samples, especially alopecia totalis/universalis, versus normal scalp. When scalp samples are sequenced, resident alphabeta T cells of normal skin are also captured.

Sample treatment: oral pan-JAK inhibitor, 5-10 mg twice daily. The rearrangement links TRBV2 to TRBJ2-1; unclear D gene. Sequenced material: CD4+ T cells sorted from blood, taken around week 54, from a patient treated with tofacitinib. This receptor was obtained from a human donor with alopecia areata. The CDR3 protein is CASKDDGNNEQFF. In DNA, the CDR3 is TGTGCCAGCAAAGATGATGGGAACAATGAGCAGTTCTTC.